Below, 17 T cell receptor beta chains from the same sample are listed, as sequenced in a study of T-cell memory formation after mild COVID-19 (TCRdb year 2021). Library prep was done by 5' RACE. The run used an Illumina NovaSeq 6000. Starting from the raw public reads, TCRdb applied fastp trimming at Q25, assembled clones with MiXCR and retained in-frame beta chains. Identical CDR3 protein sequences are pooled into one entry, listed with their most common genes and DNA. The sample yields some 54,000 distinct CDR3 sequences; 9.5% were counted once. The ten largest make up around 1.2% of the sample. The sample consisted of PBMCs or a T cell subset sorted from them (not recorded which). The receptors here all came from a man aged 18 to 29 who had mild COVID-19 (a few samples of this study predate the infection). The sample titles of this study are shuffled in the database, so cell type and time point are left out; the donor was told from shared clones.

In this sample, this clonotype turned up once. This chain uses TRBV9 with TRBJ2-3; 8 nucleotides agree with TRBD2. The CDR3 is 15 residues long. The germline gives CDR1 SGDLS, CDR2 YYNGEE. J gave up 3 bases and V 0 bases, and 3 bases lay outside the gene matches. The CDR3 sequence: CASSVDQRGTDTQYF. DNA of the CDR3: TGTGCCAGCAGCGTAGATCAGCGGGGGACAGATACGCAGTATTTT.

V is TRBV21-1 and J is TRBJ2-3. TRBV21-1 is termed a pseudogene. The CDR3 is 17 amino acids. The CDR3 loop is CASSKIVSTRFTDTQYF. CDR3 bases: TGTGCCAGCAGCAAAATAGTGAGCACCCGATTCACAGATACGCAGTATTTT.

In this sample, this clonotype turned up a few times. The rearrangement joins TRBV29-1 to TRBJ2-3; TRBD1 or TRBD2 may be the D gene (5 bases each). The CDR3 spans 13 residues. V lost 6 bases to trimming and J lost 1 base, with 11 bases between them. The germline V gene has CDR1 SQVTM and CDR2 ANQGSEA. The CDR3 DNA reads TGCAGCGTGGGGGTGGTGGGCACAGATACGCAGTATTTT. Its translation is CSVGVVGTDTQYF.

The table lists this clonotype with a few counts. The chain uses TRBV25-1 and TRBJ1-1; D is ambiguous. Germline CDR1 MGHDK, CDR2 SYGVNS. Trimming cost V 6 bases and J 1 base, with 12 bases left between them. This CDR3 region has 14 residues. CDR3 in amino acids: CASRFYGENTEAFF. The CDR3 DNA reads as TGTGCCAGCAGGTTCTATGGGGAGAACACTGAAGCTTTCTTT.

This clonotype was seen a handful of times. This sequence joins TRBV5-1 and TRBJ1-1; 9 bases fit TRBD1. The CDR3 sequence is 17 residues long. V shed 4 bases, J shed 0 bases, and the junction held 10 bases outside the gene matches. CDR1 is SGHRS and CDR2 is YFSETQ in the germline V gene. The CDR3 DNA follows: TGCGCCAGCAGCCCGGGCCGGGACAGGGATATGAACACTGAAGCTTTCTTT. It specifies CASSPGRDRDMNTEAFF.

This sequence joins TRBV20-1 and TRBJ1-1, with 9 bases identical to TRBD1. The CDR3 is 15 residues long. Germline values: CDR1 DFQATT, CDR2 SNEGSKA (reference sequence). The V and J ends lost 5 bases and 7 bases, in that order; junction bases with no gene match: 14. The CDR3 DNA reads TGCAGTGCTCCGGGACAGGGAGCAAATAAGCATGAAGCTTTCTTT. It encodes CSAPGQGANKHEAFF.

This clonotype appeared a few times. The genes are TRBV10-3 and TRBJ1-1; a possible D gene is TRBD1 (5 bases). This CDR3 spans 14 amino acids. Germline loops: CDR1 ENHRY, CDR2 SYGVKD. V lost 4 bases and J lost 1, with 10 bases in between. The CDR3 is CAISVGGSNTEAFF. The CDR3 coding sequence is TGTGCCATCAGTGTTGGGGGGTCGAACACTGAAGCTTTCTTT.

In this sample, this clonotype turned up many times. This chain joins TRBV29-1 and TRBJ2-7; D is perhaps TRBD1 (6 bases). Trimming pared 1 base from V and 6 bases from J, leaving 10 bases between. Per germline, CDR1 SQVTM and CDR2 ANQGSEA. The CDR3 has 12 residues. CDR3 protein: CSVEAPGVEQYF. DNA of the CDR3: TGCAGCGTTGAAGCCCCAGGGGTCGAGCAGTACTTC.

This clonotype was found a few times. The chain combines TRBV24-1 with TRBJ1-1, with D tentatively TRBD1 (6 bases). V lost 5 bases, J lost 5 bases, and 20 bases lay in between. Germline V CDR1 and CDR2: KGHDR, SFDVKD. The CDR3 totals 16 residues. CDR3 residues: CATSGPGPRGQTEAFF. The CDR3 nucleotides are TGTGCCACCAGTGGCCCGGGCCCGCGGGGGCAAACTGAAGCTTTCTTT.

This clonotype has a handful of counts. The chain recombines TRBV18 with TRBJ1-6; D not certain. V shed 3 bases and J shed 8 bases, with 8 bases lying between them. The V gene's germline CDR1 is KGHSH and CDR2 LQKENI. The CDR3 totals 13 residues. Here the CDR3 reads CASSPTADSPLHF. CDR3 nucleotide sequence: TGTGCCAGCTCACCTACAGCGGATTCACCCCTCCACTTT.

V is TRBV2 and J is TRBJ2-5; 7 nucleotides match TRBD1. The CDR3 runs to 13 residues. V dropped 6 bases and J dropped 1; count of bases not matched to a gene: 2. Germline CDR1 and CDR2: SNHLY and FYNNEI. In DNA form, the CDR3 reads TGTGCCAGCAGCGGGGACAGCCAAGAGACCCAGTACTTC. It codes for CASSGDSQETQYF. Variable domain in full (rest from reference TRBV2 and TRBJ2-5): EPEVTQTPSHQVTQMGQEVILRCVPISNHLYFYWYRQILGQKVEFLVSFYNNEISEKSEIFDDQFSVERPDGSNFTLKIRSTKLEDSAMYFCASSGDSQETQYFGPGTRLLVL.

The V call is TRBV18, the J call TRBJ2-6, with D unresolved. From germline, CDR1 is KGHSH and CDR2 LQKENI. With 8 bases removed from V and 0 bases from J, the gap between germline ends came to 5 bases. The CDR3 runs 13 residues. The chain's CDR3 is CASLNSGANVLTF. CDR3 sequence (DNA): TGTGCCAGCCTAAACTCTGGGGCCAACGTCCTGACTTTC.

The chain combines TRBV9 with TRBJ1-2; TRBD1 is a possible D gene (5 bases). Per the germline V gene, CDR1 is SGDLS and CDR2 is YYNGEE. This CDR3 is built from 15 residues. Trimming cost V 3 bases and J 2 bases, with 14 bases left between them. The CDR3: CASSGWDGKNYGYTF. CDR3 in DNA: TGTGCCAGCAGCGGGTGGGACGGAAAAAACTATGGCTACACCTTC.

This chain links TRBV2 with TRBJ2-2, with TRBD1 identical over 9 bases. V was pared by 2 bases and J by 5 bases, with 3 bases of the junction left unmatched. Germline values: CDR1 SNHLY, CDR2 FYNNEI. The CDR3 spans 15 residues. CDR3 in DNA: TGTGCCAGCAGTGAATTGGGACAGGGTACCGGGGAGCTGTTTTTT. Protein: CASSELGQGTGELFF.

CDR3 sequence (DNA): TGTGCCGGTCAATCACCCCTCCACTTT. Translation gives CAGQSPLHF. The chain links TRBV6-5 to TRBJ1-6; no clear D. Germline assignment: CDR1 MNHEY and CDR2 SVGAGI. With 11 bases removed from V and 10 bases from J, the gap between germline ends came to 6 bases. This CDR3 spans 9 amino acids.

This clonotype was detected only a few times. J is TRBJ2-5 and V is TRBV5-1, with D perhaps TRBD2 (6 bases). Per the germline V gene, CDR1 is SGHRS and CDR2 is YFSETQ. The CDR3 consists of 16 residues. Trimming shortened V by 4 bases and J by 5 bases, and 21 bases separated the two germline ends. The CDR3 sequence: CASSAGTAPRGETQYF. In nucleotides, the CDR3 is TGCGCCAGCAGCGCCGGTACGGCTCCCCGGGGGGAGACCCAGTACTTC.

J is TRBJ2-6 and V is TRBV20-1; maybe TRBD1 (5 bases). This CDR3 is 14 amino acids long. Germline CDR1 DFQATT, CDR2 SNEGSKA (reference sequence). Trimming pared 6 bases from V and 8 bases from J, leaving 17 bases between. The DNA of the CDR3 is TGCAGTGCCGAAACACCTGGGGCCCCCAACGTCCTGACTTTC. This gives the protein CSAETPGAPNVLTF.